This T cell receptor beta chain was recovered during a study of blood T cell repertoires in COVID-19. Authors' analysis steps: Amplification with reference gene primers provided the estimates of nucleated cell counts. Libraries were prepared by immunoSEQ multiplex PCR; TCRdb keeps only in-frame clonotypes and omits some of them. The DNA was the basis for D and trimming; V, J and clone size are from that table. The sample yields 150,000 to 200,000 clones, 80% to 95% seen once. This CDR3 contains 15 residues. V lost 0 bases and J 2 bases, leaving 11 bases between the germline ends. CDR1 PRHDT and CDR2 FYEKMQ come from the germline V gene (reference sequence).

The receptor's source is a man aged 30 to 45 with COVID-19, enrolled during active disease. The genes are TRBV13 and TRBJ2-7, with a tentative D call TRBD1 (6 bases). The sequencing sample was made of peripheral blood. CDR3 in amino acids: CASSLGQGRTYEQYF. CDR3 DNA sequence: TGTGCCAGCAGCTTAGGACAGGGCCGGACCTACGAGCAGTACTTC. Variable domain in full (rest from reference TRBV13 and TRBJ2-7): AAGVIQSPRHLIKEKRETATLKCYPIPRHDTVYWYQQGPGQDPQFLISFYEKMQSDKGSIPDRFSAQQFSDYHSELNMSSLELGDSALYFCASSLGQGRTYEQYFGPGTRLTVT.